This paragraph reports one TCR beta chain. This sample is drawn from a study of blood T cell repertoires in COVID-19. The table came from immunoSEQ multiplex PCR; TCRdb's copy has only in-frame clones and leaves some out. The sample lists under 300,000 clones, about 90% occurring once. Germline V gene data show CDR1 as KGHDR and CDR2 as SFDVKD. CDR3 length equals 13 residues. V shed 1 base and J shed 6 bases, with 6 bases lying between them. V is TRBV24-1 and J is TRBJ1-5; no firm D call. The sample consisted of PBMCs or T cells enriched from blood (not recorded which). This receptor was taken from a woman aged 40 to 50 who had been exposed to COVID-19. CDR3 residues: CATSDFSSQPQHF. CDR3 DNA sequence: TGTGCCACCAGTGATTTCTCCAGTCAGCCCCAGCATTTT.